These 3 T cell receptor beta chains were sequenced from one sample in a study of cytomegalovirus exposure and HLA in healthy donors. Researchers ran the PCR with 60 Vbeta and 13 Jbeta primers. Repertoires were generated with immunoSEQ multiplex PCR, while TCRdb's copy carries only in-frame clones and drops some. The sample shows 150,000 to 200,000 clones, almost 80% of them seen only once. The sample consisted of PBMCs. Receptors were obtained from a woman in her 50s in good health and CMV-seropositive.

The chain links TRBV9 to TRBJ2-6; 12 bases line up with TRBD1. This CDR3 contains 17 residues. Looked up from germline, CDR1 is SGDLS and CDR2 is YYNGEE. V was pared by 5 bases and J by 2 bases, with 5 bases of the junction left unmatched. CDR3 in amino acids: CASRDGTGGAGANVLTF. CDR3 bases: TGTGCCAGCAGAGACGGGACAGGGGGCGCTGGGGCCAACGTCCTGACTTTC.

This chain links TRBV10-3 with TRBJ2-7, with D uncertain. Germline V gene sequence: CDR1 ENHRY, CDR2 SYGVKD. Trimming left V 0 bases short and J 2 bases short, with 11 bases between. This CDR3 is 15 amino acids long. The DNA for the CDR3 is TGTGCCATCAGTGAGTCCGGCGGTCCCACCTACGAGCAGTACTTC. It encodes CAISESGGPTYEQYF.

The chain links TRBV27 to TRBJ2-6; a possible D gene is TRBD1 (5 bases). The CDR3 consists of 18 residues. With 2 bases removed from V and 0 bases from J, the gap between germline ends came to 14 bases. Looked up from germline, CDR1 is MNHEY and CDR2 is SMNVEV (reference sequence). DNA for the CDR3: TGTGCCAGCAGTTTAGTAGGCAGGGCCCGCTCTGGGGCCAACGTCCTGACTTTC. Translating gives CASSLVGRARSGANVLTF.